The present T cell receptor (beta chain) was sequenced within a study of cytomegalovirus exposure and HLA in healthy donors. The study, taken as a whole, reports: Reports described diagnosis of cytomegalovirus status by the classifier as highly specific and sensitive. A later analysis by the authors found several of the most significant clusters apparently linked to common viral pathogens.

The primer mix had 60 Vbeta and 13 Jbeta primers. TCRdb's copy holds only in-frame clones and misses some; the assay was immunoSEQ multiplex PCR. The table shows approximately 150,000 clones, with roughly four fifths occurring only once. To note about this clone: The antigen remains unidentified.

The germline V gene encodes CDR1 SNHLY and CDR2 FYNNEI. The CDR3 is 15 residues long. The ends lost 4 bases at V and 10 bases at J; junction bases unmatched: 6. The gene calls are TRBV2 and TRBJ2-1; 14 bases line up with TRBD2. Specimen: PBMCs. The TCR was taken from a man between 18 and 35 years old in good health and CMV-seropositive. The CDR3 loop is CASSGLAGGSGEQFF. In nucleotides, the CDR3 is TGTGCCAGCAGTGGACTAGCGGGGGGGTCAGGCGAGCAGTTCTTC. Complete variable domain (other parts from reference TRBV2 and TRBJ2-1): EPEVTQTPSHQVTQMGQEVILRCVPISNHLYFYWYRQILGQKVEFLVSFYNNEISEKSEIFDDQFSVERPDGSNFTLKIRSTKLEDSAMYFCASSGLAGGSGEQFFGPGTRLTVL.